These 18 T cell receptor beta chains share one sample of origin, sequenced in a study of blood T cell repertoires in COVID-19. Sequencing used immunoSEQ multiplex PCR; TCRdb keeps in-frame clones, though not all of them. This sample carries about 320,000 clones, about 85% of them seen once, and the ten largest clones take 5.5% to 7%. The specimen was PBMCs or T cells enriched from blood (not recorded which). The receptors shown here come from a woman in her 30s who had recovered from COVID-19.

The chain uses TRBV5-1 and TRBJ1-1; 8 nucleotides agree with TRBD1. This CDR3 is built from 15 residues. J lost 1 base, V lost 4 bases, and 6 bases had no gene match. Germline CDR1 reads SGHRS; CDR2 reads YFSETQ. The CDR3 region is CASSSGTGKNTEAFF. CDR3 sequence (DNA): TGCGCCAGCAGCAGCGGGACAGGAAAGAACACTGAAGCTTTCTTT. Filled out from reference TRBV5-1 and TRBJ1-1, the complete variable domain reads KAGVTQTPRYLIKTRGQQVTLSCSPISGHRSVSWYQQTPGQGLQFLFEYFSETQRNKGNFPGRFSGRQFSNSRSEMNVSTLELGDSALYLCASSSGTGKNTEAFFGQGTRLTVV.

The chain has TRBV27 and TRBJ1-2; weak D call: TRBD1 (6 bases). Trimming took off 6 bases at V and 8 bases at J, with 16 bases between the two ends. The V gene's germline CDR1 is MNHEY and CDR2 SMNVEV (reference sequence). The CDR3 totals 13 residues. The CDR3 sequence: CASSEQGASGYTF. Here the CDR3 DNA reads TGTGCCAGCAGCGAACAGGGAGCGTCGGGCTACACCTTC.

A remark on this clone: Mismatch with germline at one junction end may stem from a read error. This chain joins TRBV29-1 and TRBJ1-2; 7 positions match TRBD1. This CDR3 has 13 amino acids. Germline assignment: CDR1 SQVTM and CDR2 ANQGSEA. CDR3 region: CSVQETGNNGYTF. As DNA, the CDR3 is TGCAGCGTTCAAGAGACAGGGAACAATGGCTACACCTTC.

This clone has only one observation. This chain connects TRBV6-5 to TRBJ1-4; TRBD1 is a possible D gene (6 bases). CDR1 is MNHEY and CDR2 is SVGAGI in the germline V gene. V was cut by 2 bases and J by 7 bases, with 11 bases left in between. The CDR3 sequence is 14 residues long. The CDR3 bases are TGTGCCAGCAGTTACGGGAGGGGGATTGAAAAACTGTTTTTT. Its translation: CASSYGRGIEKLFF.

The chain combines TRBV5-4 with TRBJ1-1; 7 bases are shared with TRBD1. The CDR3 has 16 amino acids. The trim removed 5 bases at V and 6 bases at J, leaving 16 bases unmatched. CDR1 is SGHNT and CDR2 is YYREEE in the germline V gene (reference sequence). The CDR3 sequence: CASRKTGTTVGPEAFF. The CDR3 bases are TGTGCCAGCAGAAAGACAGGGACCACAGTTGGGCCTGAAGCTTTCTTT. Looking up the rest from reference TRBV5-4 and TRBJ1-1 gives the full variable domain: ETGVTQSPTHLIKTRGQQVTLRCSSQSGHNTVSWYQQALGQGPQFIFQYYREEENGRGNFPPRFSGLQFPNYSSELNVNALELDDSALYLCASRKTGTTVGPEAFFGQGTRLTVV.

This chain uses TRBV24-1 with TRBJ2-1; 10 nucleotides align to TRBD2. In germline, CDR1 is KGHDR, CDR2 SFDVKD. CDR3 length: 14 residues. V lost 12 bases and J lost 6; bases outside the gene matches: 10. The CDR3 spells CAPGQRGGPNEQFF. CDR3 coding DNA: TGTGCCCCCGGGCAGCGGGGGGGCCCCAATGAGCAGTTCTTC.

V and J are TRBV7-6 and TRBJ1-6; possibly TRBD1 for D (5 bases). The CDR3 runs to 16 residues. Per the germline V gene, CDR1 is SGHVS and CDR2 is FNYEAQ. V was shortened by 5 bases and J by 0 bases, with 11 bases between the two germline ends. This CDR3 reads CASSRRQSSYNSPLHF. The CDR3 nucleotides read TGTGCCAGCAGCCGACGACAGAGCTCCTATAATTCACCCCTCCACTTT.

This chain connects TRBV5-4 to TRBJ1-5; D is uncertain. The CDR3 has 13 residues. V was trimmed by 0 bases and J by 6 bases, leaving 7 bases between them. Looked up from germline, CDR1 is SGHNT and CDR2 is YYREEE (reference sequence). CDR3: CASSLEPGQPQHF. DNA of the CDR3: TGTGCCAGCAGCTTGGAGCCTGGTCAGCCCCAGCATTTT.

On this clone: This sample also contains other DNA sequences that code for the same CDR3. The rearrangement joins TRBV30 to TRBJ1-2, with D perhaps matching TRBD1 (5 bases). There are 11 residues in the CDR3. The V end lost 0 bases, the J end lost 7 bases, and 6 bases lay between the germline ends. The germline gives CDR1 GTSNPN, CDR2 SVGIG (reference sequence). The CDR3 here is CAWSVGGGYTF. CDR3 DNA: TGTGCCTGGAGTGTCGGGGGTGGCTACACCTTC.

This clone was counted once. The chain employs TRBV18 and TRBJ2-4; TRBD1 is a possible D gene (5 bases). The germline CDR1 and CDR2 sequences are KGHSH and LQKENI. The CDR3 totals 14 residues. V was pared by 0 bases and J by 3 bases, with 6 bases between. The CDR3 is CASSPPDNKNIQYF. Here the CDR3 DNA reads TGTGCCAGCTCACCACCGGACAACAAAAACATTCAGTACTTC.

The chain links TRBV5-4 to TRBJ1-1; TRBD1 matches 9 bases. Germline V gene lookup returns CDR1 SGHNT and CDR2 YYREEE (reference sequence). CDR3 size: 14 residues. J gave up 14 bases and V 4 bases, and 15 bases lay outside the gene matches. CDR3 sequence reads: CASSADRGPGGAFF. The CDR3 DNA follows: TGTGCCAGCAGCGCGGACAGGGGACCCGGGGGTGCCTTCTTT.

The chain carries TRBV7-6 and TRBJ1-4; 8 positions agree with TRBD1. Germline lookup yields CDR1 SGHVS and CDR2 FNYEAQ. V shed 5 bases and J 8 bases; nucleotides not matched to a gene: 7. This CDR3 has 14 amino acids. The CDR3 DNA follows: TGTGCCAGCAGCCCCGGGACAGGTTGGGAAAAACTGTTTTTT. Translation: CASSPGTGWEKLFF.

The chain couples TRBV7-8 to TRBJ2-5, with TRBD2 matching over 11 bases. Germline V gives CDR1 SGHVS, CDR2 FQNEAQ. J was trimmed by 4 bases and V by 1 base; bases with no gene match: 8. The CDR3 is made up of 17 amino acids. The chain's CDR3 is CASSLVAGGPTPETQYF. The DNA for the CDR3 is TGTGCCAGCAGCTTAGTAGCGGGGGGGCCTACCCCAGAGACCCAGTACTTC. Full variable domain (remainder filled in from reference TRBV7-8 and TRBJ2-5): GAGVSQSPRYKVAKRGQDVALRCDPISGHVSLFWYQQALGQGPEFLTYFQNEAQLDKSGLPSDRFFAERPEGSVSTLKIQRTQQEDSAVYLCASSLVAGGPTPETQYFGPGTRLLVL.

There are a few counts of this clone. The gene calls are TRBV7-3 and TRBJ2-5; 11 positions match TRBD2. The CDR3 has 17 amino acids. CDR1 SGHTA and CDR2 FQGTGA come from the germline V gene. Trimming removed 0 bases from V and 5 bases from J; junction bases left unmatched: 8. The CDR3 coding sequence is TGTGCCAGCAGCTTAACCGGGCTAGCGGGGGGCCAGGAGACCCAGTACTTC. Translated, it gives CASSLTGLAGGQETQYF.

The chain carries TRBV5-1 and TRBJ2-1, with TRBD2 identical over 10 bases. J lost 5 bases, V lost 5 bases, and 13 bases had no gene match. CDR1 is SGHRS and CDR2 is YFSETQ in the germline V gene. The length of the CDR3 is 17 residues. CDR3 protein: CASRSHPGLASDNEQFF. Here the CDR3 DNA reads TGCGCCAGCAGATCCCACCCGGGACTAGCGTCCGACAATGAGCAGTTCTTC. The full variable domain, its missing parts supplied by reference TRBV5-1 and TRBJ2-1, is KAGVTQTPRYLIKTRGQQVTLSCSPISGHRSVSWYQQTPGQGLQFLFEYFSETQRNKGNFPGRFSGRQFSNSRSEMNVSTLELGDSALYLCASRSHPGLASDNEQFFGPGTRLTVL.

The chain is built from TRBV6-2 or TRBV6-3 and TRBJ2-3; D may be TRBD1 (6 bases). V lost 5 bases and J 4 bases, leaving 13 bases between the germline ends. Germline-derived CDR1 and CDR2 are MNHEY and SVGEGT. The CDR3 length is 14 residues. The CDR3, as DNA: TGTGCCAGCAGTCGAACAGGGATGGCAGATACGCAGTATTTT. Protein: CASSRTGMADTQYF.

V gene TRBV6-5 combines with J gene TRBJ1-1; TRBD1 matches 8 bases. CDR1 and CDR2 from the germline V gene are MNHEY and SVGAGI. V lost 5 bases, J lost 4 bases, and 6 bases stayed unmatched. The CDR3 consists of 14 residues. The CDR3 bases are TGTGCCAGCAGTCAGGACAGGGTCGTCACTGAAGCTTTCTTT. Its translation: CASSQDRVVTEAFF.

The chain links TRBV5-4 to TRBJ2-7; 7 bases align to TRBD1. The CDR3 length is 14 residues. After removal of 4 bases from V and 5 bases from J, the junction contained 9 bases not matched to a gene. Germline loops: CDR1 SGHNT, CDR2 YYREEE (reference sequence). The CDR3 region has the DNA TGTGCCAGCAGCAAGGGGGCCCATCTCGACGAGCAGTACTTC. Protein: CASSKGAHLDEQYF.